What follows are 9 T cell receptor beta chains derived from one specimen sequenced in a study of blood T cell repertoires in COVID-19. The data were produced by immunoSEQ multiplex PCR, yet TCRdb's version contains in-frame clones alone and is incomplete. The sample gives over 200,000 clones, around 83% of which show up once; approximately 6% is in the top ten. The sequenced sample was peripheral blood. The receptors were gathered from a man older than 75 with acute or convalescent COVID-19.

The V call is TRBV27, the J call TRBJ2-2, with D maybe TRBD2 (5 bases). Germline-derived CDR1 and CDR2 are MNHEY and SMNVEV (reference sequence). V lost 3 bases, J lost 5 bases, and 13 bases lay in between. The CDR3 runs to 15 residues. The CDR3 sequence is CASSLGNSGTGELFF. The CDR3 bases are TGTGCCAGCAGTTTGGGAAATTCGGGGACCGGGGAGCTGTTTTTT.

The J gene is TRBJ2-1, the V gene TRBV4-2, with 14 nucleotides matching TRBD2. The CDR3 runs 16 residues. The V and J ends lost 0 bases and 9 bases, in that order; junction bases with no gene match: 4. The germline V gene has CDR1 LGHNA and CDR2 YNFKEQ. The CDR3 sequence is CASSQESGLAGAEQFF. The CDR3 DNA reads as TGTGCCAGCAGCCAAGAATCGGGACTAGCGGGAGCTGAGCAGTTCTTC.

This chain connects TRBV19 to TRBJ2-7, with a weak D call TRBD1 (6 bases). The germline V gene encodes CDR1 LNHDA and CDR2 SQIVND (reference sequence). This CDR3 is built from 15 residues. The V end was cut by 5 bases, the J end by 2 bases, with 16 bases between. CDR3 sequence: CASSSGSGDPYEQYF. CDR3 coding DNA: TGTGCCAGTAGTTCGGGCTCAGGGGACCCCTACGAGCAGTACTTC.

This chain uses TRBV19 with TRBJ1-2; no firm D call. CDR1 LNHDA and CDR2 SQIVND come from the germline V gene (reference sequence). The CDR3 loop spans 13 amino acids. The V end was cut by 11 bases, the J end by 8 bases, with 21 bases between. CDR3 protein: CACNTAPGGGYTF. The CDR3 DNA follows: TGTGCCTGTAACACCGCCCCGGGTGGCGGCTACACCTTC.

This clone was counted once. The chain carries TRBV5-3 and TRBJ2-7; D is uncertain. Being an ORF, TRBV5-3 has a function that is uncertain. The CDR3 is 17 residues long. Trimming took 4 bases from V and 7 from J, leaving 27 bases between them. CDR3: CARSRSPRSPGFWEQYF. Here the CDR3 DNA reads TGTGCCAGAAGCCGGAGCCCGAGGAGTCCCGGTTTTTGGGAGCAGTACTTC.

V usage is TRBV5-1 and J usage is TRBJ2-1, with D perhaps TRBD2 (5 bases). Trimming took 1 base from V and 9 from J, leaving 8 bases between them. Germline V gives CDR1 SGHRS, CDR2 YFSETQ. The CDR3 totals 12 residues. The CDR3 protein is CASSLPGGEQFF. CDR3 in DNA: TGCGCCAGCAGCTTGCCCGGAGGTGAGCAGTTCTTC.

Comment on this clone: This sample includes further DNA sequences coding for the same CDR3. The rearrangement uses TRBV29-1 and TRBJ1-4; D perhaps matches TRBD1 (6 bases). Trimming took 3 bases from V and 7 from J, leaving 12 bases between them. CDR3 length equals 13 residues. Germline loops: CDR1 SQVTM, CDR2 ANQGSEA. The CDR3 bases are TGCAGCGTTGATGGGGGCGGGGGTGAAAAACTGTTTTTT. Protein: CSVDGGGGEKLFF.

The chain links TRBV18 to TRBJ1-4; no clear D gene. CDR1 and CDR2 from the germline V gene are KGHSH and LQKENI. V shed 2 bases and J shed 11 bases, with 12 bases lying between them. The CDR3 is made up of 13 amino acids. DNA of the CDR3: TGTGCCAGCTCACCATCCCCGGCGGGGAAACTGTTTTTT. It is translated as CASSPSPAGKLFF.

The chain employs TRBV5-1 and TRBJ1-6; TRBD1 aligns across 9 bases. With 1 base clipped from V and 8 bases from J, the junction kept 7 bases outside the gene matches. CDR3 length equals 16 residues. CDR1 and CDR2 from the germline V gene are SGHRS and YFSETQ. The CDR3 DNA reads as TGCGCCAGCAGCTTGTTTCCACGACAGGGGGATTCACCCCTCCACTTT. This translates into CASSLFPRQGDSPLHF.